The sequence of this TCR beta chain was determined in a study of untreated major depressive disorder. V was pared by 5 bases and J by 3 bases, with 6 bases of the junction left unmatched. Germline CDR1 and CDR2: MDHEN and SYDVKM. The CDR3 runs to 15 residues. Sequencing was performed with immunoSEQ multiplex PCR; in TCRdb, only in-frame clones are kept and a portion is missing. The table records some 20,000 clones, about 87% of them present only once. Controls scored 5 or less on a depressive symptom inventory and never had mood disorders. The sequenced sample consisted of CD4+ T cells from PBMCs. The chain has TRBV28 and TRBJ2-7, with 11 bases matching TRBD1. The receptor was derived from a woman aged 30 to 39 in good health. The CDR3 DNA is TGTGCCAGCAGTCCTCCCGGGACAGGGGGCTACGAGCAGTACTTC. It translates to CASSPPGTGGYEQYF.